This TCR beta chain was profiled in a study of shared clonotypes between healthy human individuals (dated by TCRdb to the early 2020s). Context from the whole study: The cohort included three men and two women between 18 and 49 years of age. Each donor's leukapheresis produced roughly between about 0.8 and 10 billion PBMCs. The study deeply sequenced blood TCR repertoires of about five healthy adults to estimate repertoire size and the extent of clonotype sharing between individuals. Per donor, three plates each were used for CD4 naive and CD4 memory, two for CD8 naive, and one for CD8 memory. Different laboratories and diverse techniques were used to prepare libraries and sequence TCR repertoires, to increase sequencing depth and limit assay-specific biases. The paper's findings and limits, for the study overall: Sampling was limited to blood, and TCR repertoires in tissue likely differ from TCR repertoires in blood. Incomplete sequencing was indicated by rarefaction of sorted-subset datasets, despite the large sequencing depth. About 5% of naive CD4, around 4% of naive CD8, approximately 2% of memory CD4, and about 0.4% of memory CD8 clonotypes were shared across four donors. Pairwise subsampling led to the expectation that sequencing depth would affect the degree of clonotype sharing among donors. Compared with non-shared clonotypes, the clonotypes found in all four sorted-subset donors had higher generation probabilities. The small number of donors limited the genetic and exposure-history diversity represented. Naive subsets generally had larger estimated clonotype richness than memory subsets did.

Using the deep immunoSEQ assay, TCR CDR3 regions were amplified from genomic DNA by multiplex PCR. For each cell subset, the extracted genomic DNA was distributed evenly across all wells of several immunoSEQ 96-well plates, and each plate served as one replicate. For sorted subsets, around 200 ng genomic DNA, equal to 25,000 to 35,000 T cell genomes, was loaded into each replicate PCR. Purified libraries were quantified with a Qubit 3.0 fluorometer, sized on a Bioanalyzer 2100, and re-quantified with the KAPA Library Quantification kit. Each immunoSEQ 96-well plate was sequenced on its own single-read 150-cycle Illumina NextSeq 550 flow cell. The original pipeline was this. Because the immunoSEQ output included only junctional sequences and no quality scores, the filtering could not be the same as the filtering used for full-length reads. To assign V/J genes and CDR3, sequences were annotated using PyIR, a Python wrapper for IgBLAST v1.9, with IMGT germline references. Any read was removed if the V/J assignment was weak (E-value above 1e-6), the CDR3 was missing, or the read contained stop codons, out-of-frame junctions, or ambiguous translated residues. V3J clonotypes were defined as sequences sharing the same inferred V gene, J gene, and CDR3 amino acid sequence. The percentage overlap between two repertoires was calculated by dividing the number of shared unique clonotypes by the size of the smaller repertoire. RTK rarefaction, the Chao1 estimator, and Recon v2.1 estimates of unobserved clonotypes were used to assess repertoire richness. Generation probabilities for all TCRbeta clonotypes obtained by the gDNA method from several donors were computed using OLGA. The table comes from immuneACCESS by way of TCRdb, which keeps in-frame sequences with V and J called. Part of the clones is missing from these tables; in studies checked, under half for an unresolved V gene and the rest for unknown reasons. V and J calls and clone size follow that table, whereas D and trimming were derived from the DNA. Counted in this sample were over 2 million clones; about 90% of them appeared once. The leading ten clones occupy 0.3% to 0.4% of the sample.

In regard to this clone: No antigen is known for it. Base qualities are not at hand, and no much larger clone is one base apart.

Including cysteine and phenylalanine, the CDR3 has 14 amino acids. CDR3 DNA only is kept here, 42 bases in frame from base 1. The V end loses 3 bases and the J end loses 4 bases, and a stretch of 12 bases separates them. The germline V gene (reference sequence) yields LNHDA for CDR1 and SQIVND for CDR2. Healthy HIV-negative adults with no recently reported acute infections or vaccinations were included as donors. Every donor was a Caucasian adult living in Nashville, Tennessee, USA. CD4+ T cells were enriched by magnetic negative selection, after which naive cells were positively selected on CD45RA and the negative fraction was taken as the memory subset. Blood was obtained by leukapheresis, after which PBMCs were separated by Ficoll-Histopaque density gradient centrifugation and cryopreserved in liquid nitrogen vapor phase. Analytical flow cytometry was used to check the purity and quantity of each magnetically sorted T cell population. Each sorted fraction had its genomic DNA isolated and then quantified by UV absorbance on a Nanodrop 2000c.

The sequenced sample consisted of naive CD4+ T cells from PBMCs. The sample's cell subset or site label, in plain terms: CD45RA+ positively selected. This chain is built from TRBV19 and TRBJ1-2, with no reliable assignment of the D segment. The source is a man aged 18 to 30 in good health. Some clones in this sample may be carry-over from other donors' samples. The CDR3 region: CASSIRKSGYGYTF. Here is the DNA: TGTGCCAGTAGTATCAGGAAGAGCGGCTATGGCTACACCTTC. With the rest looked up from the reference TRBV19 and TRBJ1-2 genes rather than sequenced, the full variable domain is DGGITQSPKYLFRKEGQNVTLSCEQNLNHDAMYWYRQDPGQGLRLIYYSQIVNDFQKGDIAEGYSVSREKKESFPLTVTSAQKNPTAFYLCASSIRKSGYGYTFGSGTRLTVV.